This note documents a single TCR beta chain sequence. The sample belongs to a study of T cells in Graves' hyperthyroidism and ophthalmopathy. TCR beta CDR3 sequences were amplified from RNA transcripts. The TCR CDR3 first-round RT-PCR relied on the HTBI primer set. TCRdb recomputed calls from the multiplex PCR reads with MiXCR, one row per CDR3 protein. The table lists about 560,000 distinct CDR3 sequences, around 46% of them singletons. This CDR3 has 13 residues. Germline assignment: CDR1 KGHDR and CDR2 SFDVKD. Unmatched junction bases numbered 10, after V lost 2 bases and J lost 14 bases. Over 18 months, lack of ophthalmopathy progression marked Graves' hyperthyroidism as stable.

What was sequenced was peripheral blood or thyroid tissue (not recorded which). This TCR was sampled from a woman in her late teens or twenties with Graves' hyperthyroidism. J is TRBJ1-1 and V is TRBV24-1; TRBD1 aligns across 7 bases. CDR3 sequence: CATSDSPREGQFF. CDR3 bases: TGTGCCACCAGTGATTCGCCCCGGGAGGGACAGTTCTTT.